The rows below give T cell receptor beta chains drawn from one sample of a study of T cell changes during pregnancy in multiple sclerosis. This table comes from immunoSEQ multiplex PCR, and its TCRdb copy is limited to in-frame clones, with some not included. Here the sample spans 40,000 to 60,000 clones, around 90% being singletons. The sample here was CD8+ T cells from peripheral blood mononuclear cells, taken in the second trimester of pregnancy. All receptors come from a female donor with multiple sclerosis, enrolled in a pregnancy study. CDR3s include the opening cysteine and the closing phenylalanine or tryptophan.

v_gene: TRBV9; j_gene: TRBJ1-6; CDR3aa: CASSGEASTGQHNSPLHF
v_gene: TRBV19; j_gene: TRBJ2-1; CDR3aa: CASSIRGIHEQFF
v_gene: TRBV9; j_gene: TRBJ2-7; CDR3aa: CASSVQGSEQYF
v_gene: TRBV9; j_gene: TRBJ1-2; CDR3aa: CASSAGIANYGYTF
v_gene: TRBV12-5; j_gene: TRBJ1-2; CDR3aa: CASGLDPSNYGYTF
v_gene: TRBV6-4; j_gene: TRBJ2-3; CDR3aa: CASSEATSGGADTQYF
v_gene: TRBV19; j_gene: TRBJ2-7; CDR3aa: CASSIAYSEVEQYF
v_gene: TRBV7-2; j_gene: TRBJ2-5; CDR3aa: CASSPGQGMGETQYF
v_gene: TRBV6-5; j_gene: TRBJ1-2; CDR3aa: CASSVRDSLYGYTF
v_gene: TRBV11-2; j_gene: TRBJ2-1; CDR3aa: CASSSRDRDNEQFF
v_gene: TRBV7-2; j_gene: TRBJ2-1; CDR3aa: CASSWVANEQFF
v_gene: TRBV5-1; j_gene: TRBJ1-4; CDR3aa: CASSLDWAANEKLFF
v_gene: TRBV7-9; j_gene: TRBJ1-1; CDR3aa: CASSRTGGTPEAFF
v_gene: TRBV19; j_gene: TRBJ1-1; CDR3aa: CASSAAQGWDTEAFF
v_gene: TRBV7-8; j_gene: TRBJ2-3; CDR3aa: CASKTGFGTDTQYF
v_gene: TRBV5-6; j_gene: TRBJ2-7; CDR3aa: CASSFASGGIYEQYF
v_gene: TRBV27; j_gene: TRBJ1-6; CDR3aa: CASSHPSSYNSPLHF
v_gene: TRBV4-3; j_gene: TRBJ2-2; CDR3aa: CASSQAQGFRTGELFF
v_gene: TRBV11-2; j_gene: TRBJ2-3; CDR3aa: CASSLVGTSGGETDTQYF
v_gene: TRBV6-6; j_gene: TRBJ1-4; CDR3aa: CASSGSGGNDEKLFF
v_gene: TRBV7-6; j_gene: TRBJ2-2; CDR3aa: CASSLPWGGTGELFF
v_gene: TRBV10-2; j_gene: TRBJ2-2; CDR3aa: CASRVQGGHTGELFF